The 6 T cell receptor beta chains given below trace back to one sample, sequenced in a study of identical twins. TCRdb used MiXCR to reprocess the 5' RACE reads, holding one entry per CDR3 protein. The sample has 250,000 or so distinct CDR3 sequences, roughly 7% seen once. Separately, the same data were catalogued under a study of yellow fever vaccine responses in identical twins.

The specimen was memory (CD45RO+) T cells sorted from blood. Source of these receptors: a woman younger than 35 in good health.

This clonotype was recorded at least ten times. The chain carries TRBV5-1 and TRBJ2-7; 9 bases map to TRBD2. CDR3 length: 15 amino acids. V shed 3 bases, J shed 0 bases, and the junction held 4 bases outside the gene matches. Germline loops: CDR1 SGHRS, CDR2 YFSETQ. CDR3 sequence reads: CASSWSGGSSYEQYF. The CDR3 DNA reads TGCGCCAGCAGCTGGAGCGGGGGGAGCTCCTACGAGCAGTACTTC.

This clonotype was found many times. The gene calls are TRBV5-1 and TRBJ1-1; D call uncertain. Germline CDR1 is SGHRS and CDR2 is YFSETQ. The CDR3 is 14 amino acids. V was clipped by 3 bases and J by 1 base, with 10 bases between them. The CDR3 sequence is CASSYGSENTEAFF. The CDR3 region has the DNA TGCGCCAGCAGCTACGGGAGCGAGAACACTGAAGCTTTCTTT. The full variable domain, its missing parts supplied by reference TRBV5-1 and TRBJ1-1, is KAGVTQTPRYLIKTRGQQVTLSCSPISGHRSVSWYQQTPGQGLQFLFEYFSETQRNKGNFPGRFSGRQFSNSRSEMNVSTLELGDSALYLCASSYGSENTEAFFGQGTRLTVV.

This clonotype was recorded at least ten times. This sequence joins TRBV29-1 and TRBJ2-5; D gene ambiguous. The CDR3 totals 13 residues. The germline gives CDR1 SQVTM, CDR2 ANQGSEA. The V end lost 3 bases, the J end lost 5 bases, and 13 bases lay between the germline ends. The CDR3, as DNA: TGCAGCGTTGACCCGGACCGGCAGGAGACCCAGTACTTC. It translates to CSVDPDRQETQYF.

This chain links TRBV20-1 with TRBJ2-1; D is perhaps TRBD1 or TRBD2 (5 bases each). From germline, CDR1 is DFQATT and CDR2 SNEGSKA (reference sequence). V lost 0 bases to trimming and J lost 4 bases, with 13 bases between them. There are 15 residues in the CDR3. The CDR3 loop is CSARDTGTLYNEQFF. CDR3 DNA: TGCAGTGCTAGAGATACGGGGACCCTTTACAATGAGCAGTTCTTC.

This clonotype occurred many times. The junction departs from germline at one end; a sequencing error may be responsible. The chain joins TRBV20-1 to TRBJ2-1; D is uncertain. The CDR3 consists of 13 residues. Germline CDR1 DFQATT, CDR2 SNEGSKA (reference sequence). In DNA form, the CDR3 reads TGCAGTGCTAGAGACGCATTTAGATTCAGGTTTACGTTC. Protein product: CSARDAFRFRFTF.

The chain couples TRBV5-1 to TRBJ2-2, with 15 bases identical to TRBD2. The CDR3 is made up of 18 amino acids. The V and J ends lost 2 bases and 4 bases, in that order; junction bases with no gene match: 6. Per the germline V gene, CDR1 is SGHRS and CDR2 is YFSETQ. The CDR3 is CASSFGLAGGPGTGELFF. CDR3 bases: TGCGCCAGCAGCTTCGGACTAGCGGGAGGGCCTGGCACCGGGGAGCTGTTTTTT.